This is a list of T cell receptor beta chains from one sample in a study of cytomegalovirus exposure and HLA in healthy donors. Repertoires were generated with immunoSEQ multiplex PCR, while TCRdb's copy carries only in-frame clones and drops some. The data show roughly 140,000 clones, approximately 86% seen once. The sequenced material came from PBMCs. Every receptor here comes from a man between 18 and 35 years old in good health and CMV-seropositive. Both conserved end residues are part of each CDR3. D genes are given only for firm matches. Size is stated for part of the rows, as once, few or many counts, or as a class when the clone is expanded.

TRBJ2-2 | - | TRBV9 | TRBD1 | CASSTGDTGELFF | TGTGCCAGCAGCACAGGGGACACCGGGGAGCTGTTTTTT
TRBJ1-2 | - | TRBV5-1 | TRBD1 | CASSLVDQGDYGYTF | TGCGCCAGCAGCTTGGTGGACCAGGGGGACTATGGCTACACCTTC
TRBJ1-1 | - | TRBV5-1 | - | CASSWDQGPTEAFF | TGCGCCAGCAGCTGGGACCAGGGGCCCACTGAAGCTTTCTTT
TRBJ1-2 | - | TRBV5-4 | - | CASSVLGVPRSF | TGTGCCAGCAGCGTCCTCGGGGTCCCCCGGTCCTTC
TRBJ2-7 | few | TRBV7-9 | - | CASSFRRDTSYEQYF | TGTGCCAGCAGCTTCCGCCGGGACACCTCCTACGAGCAGTACTTC
TRBJ2-2 | - | TRBV6-1 | TRBD1 | CAIRDRGNPPGELFF | TGTGCCATCCGGGACAGGGGCAACCCCCCCGGGGAGCTGTTTTTT
TRBJ1-5 | - | TRBV15 | - | CATSIISNQPQHF | TGTGCCACCAGCATAATCTCCAATCAGCCCCAGCATTTT
TRBJ2-1 | - | TRBV6-1 | - | CASSAFYNEQFF | TGTGCCAGCAGTGCGTTCTACAATGAGCAGTTCTTC
TRBJ2-7 | - | TRBV25-1 | - | CASSDGVSYEQYF | TGTGCCAGCAGTGACGGGGTCTCCTACGAGCAGTACTTC
TRBJ2-3 | - | TRBV7-3 | - | CASSLYSTDTQYF | TGTGCCAGCAGCCTATACAGCACAGATACGCAGTATTTT
TRBJ1-3 | - | TRBV29-1 | - | CSVLEAGNTIYF | TGCAGCGTCTTGGAGGCTGGAAACACCATATATTTT
TRBJ1-3 | - | TRBV5-4 | - | CASSSPAGGLANTIYF | TGTGCCAGCAGCTCCCCCGCGGGGGGGCTTGCAAACACCATATATTTT
TRBJ1-5 | - | TRBV2 | TRBD1 | CASRGDHRGNQPQHF | TGTGCCAGCAGGGGGGATCACAGGGGGAATCAGCCCCAGCATTTT
TRBJ2-1 | - | TRBV4-2 | TRBD2 | CASSQDSFGGTSDNEQFF | TGTGCCAGCAGCCAAGACTCATTCGGGGGGACTAGCGACAATGAGCAGTTCTTC
TRBJ2-7 | - | TRBV5-4 | - | CASSSYRDVYEQYF | TGTGCCAGCAGCTCCTACAGGGATGTGTACGAGCAGTACTTC
TRBJ2-5 | - | TRBV5-1 | - | CASSLATGQQETQYF | TGCGCCAGCAGCTTGGCCACTGGACAGCAAGAGACCCAGTACTTC
TRBJ2-1 | - | TRBV7-8 | - | CASSLVMGANEQFF | TGTGCCAGCAGCTTAGTAATGGGGGCCAATGAGCAGTTCTTC
TRBJ2-1 | - | TRBV4-2 | TRBD2 | CASSQDLADNEQFF | TGTGCCAGCAGCCAAGATCTAGCGGACAATGAGCAGTTCTTC
TRBJ1-2 | - | TRBV11-3 | - | CASSSGQGYGYTF | TGTGCCAGCAGCTCTGGGCAGGGATATGGCTACACCTTC
TRBJ1-1 | - | TRBV20-1 | - | CSARIEAFF | TGCAGTGCCCGTATCGAAGCTTTCTTT